This TCR beta chain was documented in a study of blood T cell repertoires in COVID-19 (dated by TCRdb to 2018 to 2020). Regarding the complete study: Samples covering the acute and convalescent phases of COVID-19 were provided by collaborators in the United States, Italy and Spain. Deeply sampled blood TCRbeta repertoires from subjects exposed to, actively infected with, or recovered from COVID-19 were included in the dataset. A de-identified subject ID, COVID-19 status, age in years and sex were almost always included in the sample metadata. A freely available public database, intended as a resource for researchers studying the immune response to SARS-CoV-2, is where the repertoires were released. The prospective study material was composed of cDNA or gDNA derived from T cells, B-cell-depleted T cells, or PBMCs. The samples were drawn from two sources: the first 160 participants of the ongoing ImmuneRACE study, and some 1,300 subjects contributed by 6 global collaborators. HLA class I and class II types, where available, came from metadata supplied by the sample provider rather than from assay-based typing. What the authors observed across the whole study: How much clinical and demographic metadata was included differed by source and by participant, and the metadata was provided uncurated.

The immunoSEQ Assay, a bias-controlled multiplex PCR, was used to amplify TCRbeta CDR3 regions from genomic DNA. In the source study's methods: Nucleated cell counts per sample were estimated from amplification of reference gene primers within the assay. To quantify the absolute abundance of each unique TCRbeta CDR3 rearrangement, sequence reads were collapsed and filtered. For each sample, productive Simpson clonality was calculated by taking the square root of Simpson's diversity index across productive rearrangements. TCRdb carries this immuneACCESS record with in-frame sequences only. Its versions omit some clonotypes, under half of them owing to an unresolved V gene in the studies checked, with the rest unexplained. D and trimming come from the DNA, and the V and J calls and clone size come from that table. A total of some 90,000 clones appear in this sample, around 87% of them only once. Clones ranked in the top ten supply 4.3% of the sample.

Measured from the cysteine to the phenylalanine, the CDR3 is 14 residues long. CDR3 DNA only is kept here, 42 bases in frame from base 1. CDR1 is given as MNHNS and CDR2 as SASEGT, both from the germline V gene. For this chain, trimming is 3 bases at the V end and 2 bases at the J end, and the number of junction bases without a gene match is 2. Points on this clone: Which antigen it targets is not known. No base quality information exists; no much larger clone differs at one position.

The collaborating institutions used their own protocols to collect whole blood in K2EDTA tubes. For TCRbeta analysis, collaborators shipped samples in one of three forms: frozen whole blood, isolated PBMCs, or DNA extracted from either of those sample types. The source material was peripheral blood. The clonotype was recovered from an elderly woman with active or convalescent COVID-19. This chain joins TRBV6-1 to TRBJ2-7; 9 central bases correspond to TRBD2. The nucleotides are TGTGCCAGCAGTGATAGCGGGGGAACCTACGAGCAGTACTTC. Its protein product is CASSDSGGTYEQYF.